The T cell receptor (beta chain) under discussion was sequenced for a study of shared clonotypes between healthy human individuals. In germline, CDR1 is LGHNA, CDR2 YNFKEQ. Trimming pared 0 bases from V and 6 bases from J, leaving 9 bases between. This CDR3 is 13 amino acids long. Assay: immunoSEQ multiplex PCR; the TCRdb copy retains only in-frame clones and omits some. The sample lists 1.6 million or so clones; around 98.5% were seen once. This chain uses TRBV4-2 with TRBJ2-7; D remains unclear. This TCR derives from a man aged 25-40 years in good health. Sample: naive CD4+ T cells sorted from blood. Subset denoted: CD45RA+ positively selected. DNA of the CDR3: TGTGCCAGCAGCCAAGATAGTTTCGGCGAGCAGTACTTC. It translates to CASSQDSFGEQYF.